This entry is about one T cell receptor beta chain. The ends lost 5 bases at V and 6 bases at J; junction bases unmatched: 12. This CDR3 spans 15 amino acids. Germline lookup yields CDR1 SEHNR and CDR2 FQNEAQ (reference sequence). This sample is drawn from a study of shared clonotypes between healthy human individuals. Assay: immunoSEQ multiplex PCR; the TCRdb copy retains only in-frame clones and omits some. This sample has about 2.4 million clones, with more than 90% found just once. The clonotype comes from a man between 18 and 29 years old in good health. V and J are TRBV7-9 and TRBJ2-7, with 8 bases fitting TRBD1. The sequencing input was naive CD4+ T cells sorted from blood. Subset denoted: CD45RA+ positively selected. The DNA of the CDR3 is TGTGCCAGCAGCCAAGGAGGACAGGGTGAGGGCGAGCAGTACTTC. Its protein is CASSQGGQGEGEQYF.